This passage covers 25 T cell receptor beta chains from one sample sequenced in a study of graft-versus-host responses after intestinal transplantation. Data came from immunoSEQ multiplex PCR; TCRdb stores just in-frame clones and leaves some out. The table records tens of thousands of clones, 80% to 95% of them present only once. The antigens of these receptors remain unknown. Material: unstimulated CD8+ T cells sorted from spleen or lymph node cells, obtained before transplant. Receptors originate from a human donor who was the organ donor for an intestinal transplant.

The V and J genes are TRBV2 and TRBJ2-7, with a possible D match to TRBD2 (6 bases). The length of the CDR3 is 16 residues. Germline assignment: CDR1 SNHLY and CDR2 FYNNEI. V was pared by 3 bases and J by 2 bases, with 17 bases between. In DNA, the CDR3 is TGTGCCAGCAGTGAGGCCTCCTTGACGGGGGCCTACGAGCAGTACTTC. Protein: CASSEASLTGAYEQYF.

This clone came up once. The chain has TRBV30 and TRBJ2-1; maybe TRBD2 (6 bases). The germline V gene encodes CDR1 GTSNPN and CDR2 SVGIG (reference sequence). Trimming removed 4 bases at V and 7 bases at J, with 11 bases between. The CDR3 sequence is 12 residues long. The DNA of the CDR3 is TGTGCCTGGATCCCCCGGGGGAATGAGCAGTTCTTC. Its protein is CAWIPRGNEQFF. The full variable domain, with the rest looked up from reference TRBV30 and TRBJ2-1, is SQTIHQWPATLVQPVGSPLSLECTVEGTSNPNLYWYRQAAGRGLQLLFYSVGIGQISSEVPQNLSASRPQDRQFILSSKKLLLSDSGFYLCAWIPRGNEQFFGPGTRLTVL.

This clone was seen just once. The chain links TRBV29-1 to TRBJ2-7; D is perhaps TRBD1 (6 bases). CDR3 length equals 14 residues. The germline gives CDR1 SQVTM, CDR2 ANQGSEA. Trimming pared 2 bases from V and 1 base from J, leaving 12 bases between. CDR3 in amino acids: CSVELSDRSYEQYF. CDR3 nucleotides: TGCAGCGTTGAATTATCGGACAGATCCTACGAGCAGTACTTC.

The J gene is TRBJ1-5, the V gene TRBV27, with a weak D call TRBD1 (5 bases). CDR1 MNHEY and CDR2 SMNVEV come from the germline V gene (reference sequence). This CDR3 spans 13 amino acids. Trimming took off 3 bases at V and 9 bases at J, with 12 bases between the two ends. CDR3 residues: CASSLQGVRPQHF. CDR3 DNA: TGTGCCAGCAGTTTGCAGGGCGTTCGGCCCCAGCATTTT.

The chain carries TRBV15 and TRBJ1-2; TRBD1 might be the D (5 bases). CDR3 length: 14 amino acids. Trimming pared 0 bases from V and 6 bases from J, leaving 11 bases between. Germline loops: CDR1 LNHNV, CDR2 YYDKDF (reference sequence). CDR3 amino acids: CATSREARGNGYTF. The CDR3, as DNA: TGTGCCACCAGCAGAGAGGCCCGGGGGAATGGCTACACCTTC.

This chain uses TRBV7-9 with TRBJ1-4, with D uncertain. V lost 5 bases to trimming and J lost 1 base, with 11 bases between them. The CDR3 extends over 15 amino acids. Germline CDR1 is SEHNR and CDR2 is FQNEAQ (reference sequence). The CDR3 nucleotides read TGTGCCAGCAGCGGTAAACAGAGAACTAATGAAAAACTGTTTTTT. It yields the protein CASSGKQRTNEKLFF.

V is TRBV7-3 and J is TRBJ2-6; D is undetermined. CDR1 is SGHTA, CDR2 FQGTGA, per germline. The V end lost 0 bases, the J end lost 0 bases, and 3 bases lay between the germline ends. The CDR3 has 15 residues. The CDR3 DNA is TGTGCCAGCAGCTTAACTTCCTCTGGGGCCAACGTCCTGACTTTC. Its protein product is CASSLTSSGANVLTF.

The chain carries TRBV6-5 and TRBJ1-2, with D tentatively TRBD1 (6 bases). V lost 2 bases and J 6 bases, leaving 7 bases between the germline ends. Germline V lookup: CDR1 MNHEY, CDR2 SVGAGI. This CDR3 is built from 12 residues. CDR3 protein: CASSYGTHGYTF. The CDR3 DNA is TGTGCCAGCAGTTACGGGACACATGGCTACACCTTC.

The gene calls are TRBV5-1 and TRBJ1-3, with D possibly being TRBD1 (6 bases). Trimming shortened V by 4 bases and J by 5 bases, and 10 bases separated the two germline ends. This CDR3 contains 13 residues. Germline V gene lookup returns CDR1 SGHRS and CDR2 YFSETQ. Here the CDR3 DNA reads TGCGCCAGCAGCCGGGGGCTCAGAAACACCATATATTTT. This translates into CASSRGLRNTIYF.

This chain uses TRBV9 with TRBJ2-6; TRBD1 matches 9 bases. CDR1 and CDR2 (germline): SGDLS, YYNGEE. The J segment lost 1 base and the V segment lost 0 bases, leaving 11 bases of the junction unmatched. The CDR3 runs to 20 residues. CDR3 residues: CASSVVRDRVWFSGANVLTF. CDR3 coding DNA: TGTGCCAGCAGCGTAGTTCGGGACAGGGTTTGGTTTTCTGGGGCCAACGTCCTGACTTTC.

The V call is TRBV28, the J call TRBJ2-4, with D possibly being TRBD1 or TRBD2 (6 bases each). Germline V gene lookup returns CDR1 MDHEN and CDR2 SYDVKM. Trimming stripped 8 bases from V and 0 bases from J, with 14 bases between. CDR3 length equals 15 residues. The CDR3: CASSFRGLAKNIQYF. In nucleotides, the CDR3 is TGTGCCAGCTCCTTCAGGGGACTAGCCAAAAACATTCAGTACTTC.

The chain uses TRBV5-5 and TRBJ1-2, with 12 bases matching TRBD1. Germline trimming cut 3 bases from V and 8 bases from J; bases unmatched to any gene: 5. The CDR3 has 14 residues. The germline CDR1 and CDR2 sequences are SGHKS and YYEKEE (reference sequence). CDR3 sequence (DNA): TGTGCCAGCAGCTCCGGGACAGGGGGCTGGGGCTACACCTTC. Residues: CASSSGTGGWGYTF.

The genes are TRBV4-1 and TRBJ2-5; D unclear. Judging by the DNA end, TRBJ2-7 fits better; the J call may be wrong. This CDR3 has 14 residues. From germline, CDR1 is MGHRA and CDR2 YSYEKL. Here the CDR3 DNA reads TGCGCCAGCAGCCAAGGCGCCAGGTACTACGAGCAGTACTTC. This translates into CASSQGARYYEQYF.

Written as DNA, the CDR3 is TGTGCCAGCAGTGAAGGGAGTATCATAAGGGGGCCGGCGGGTGGACCCGGGGAGCTGTTTTTT. The encoded protein is CASSEGSIIRGPAGGPGELFF. This rearrangement joins TRBV6-1 to TRBJ2-2; 7 bases match TRBD1. The CDR3 loop spans 21 amino acids. The germline V gene has CDR1 MNHNS and CDR2 SASEGT. Trimming at V came to 1 base and at J to 6 bases, leaving 23 bases not matched to a gene.

The DNA of the CDR3 is TGTGCCAGCAGTTTTTCGCGGCAGGGCCTACGACCCCTCCACTTT. This gives the protein CASSFSRQGLRPLHF. This chain uses TRBV28 with TRBJ1-6, with D tentatively TRBD1 (5 bases). Between the trimmed V and J ends, which lost 3 bases and 12 bases, there was a span of 18 bases. The germline CDR1 and CDR2 sequences are MDHEN and SYDVKM. This CDR3 spans 15 amino acids.

The chain links TRBV4-1 to TRBJ1-1; D is uncertain. With 1 base removed from V and 1 base from J, the gap between germline ends came to 7 bases. Per germline, CDR1 MGHRA and CDR2 YSYEKL. The CDR3 is 14 amino acids. The CDR3 bases are TGCGCCAGCAGCCAAGCGGCAGGGAACACTGAAGCTTTCTTT. Amino acids: CASSQAAGNTEAFF.

The chain combines TRBV28 with TRBJ2-7; the match to TRBD1 covers 9 bases. This CDR3 is 13 amino acids long. CDR1 and CDR2 from the germline V gene are MDHEN and SYDVKM. J was trimmed by 3 bases and V by 6 bases; bases with no gene match: 3. In nucleotides, the CDR3 is TGTGCCAGCAGGGGGACAGGGTTCTACGAGCAGTACTTC. This gives the protein CASRGTGFYEQYF.

The rearrangement joins TRBV27 to TRBJ2-2; 10 nucleotides match TRBD2. Germline V gene lookup returns CDR1 MNHEY and CDR2 SMNVEV (reference sequence). The CDR3 length is 16 residues. The V segment lost 3 bases and the J segment 5 bases; nucleotides outside the gene matches: 6. For the CDR3, the DNA is TGTGCCAGCAGTTTCCTTGGACTAGCGGTTACCGGGGAGCTGTTTTTT. Translation: CASSFLGLAVTGELFF.

This sequence joins TRBV5-4 and TRBJ2-4, with TRBD1 as a possible D gene (6 bases). The CDR3 spans 18 residues. Trimming left V 0 bases short and J 0 bases short, with 16 bases between. The germline V gene has CDR1 SGHNT and CDR2 YYREEE (reference sequence). The CDR3 region is CASSLGSQGPLAKNIQYF. The CDR3 nucleotides read TGTGCCAGCAGCTTGGGATCACAGGGCCCCCTAGCCAAAAACATTCAGTACTTC.

The rearrangement uses TRBV7-3 and TRBJ1-3; D is unclear. Per the germline V gene, CDR1 is SGHTA and CDR2 is FQGTGA. The length of the CDR3 is 15 residues. The V end was cut by 0 bases, the J end by 1 base, with 7 bases between. The CDR3 protein is CASSLTSGSGNTIYF. DNA for the CDR3: TGTGCCAGCAGCTTAACGTCAGGTTCTGGAAACACCATATATTTT.

The genes are TRBV7-9 and TRBJ2-7; D unresolved. V lost 5 bases, J lost 1 base, and 12 bases lay in between. The CDR3 loop spans 14 amino acids. The germline CDR1 and CDR2 sequences are SEHNR and FQNEAQ (reference sequence). The CDR3 loop is CASSPSGPSYEQYF. CDR3 nucleotides: TGTGCCAGCAGCCCTAGTGGCCCGTCCTACGAGCAGTACTTC.

The gene calls are TRBV19 and TRBJ1-4; no definite D call. With 7 bases removed from V and 4 bases from J, the gap between germline ends came to 10 bases. Germline CDR1 and CDR2: LNHDA and SQIVND (reference sequence). The CDR3 runs to 13 residues. The CDR3 DNA follows: TGTGCCAGTAACGTAGGGCTTAATGAAAAACTGTTTTTT. Protein sequence: CASNVGLNEKLFF.

This clone showed up just a few times. The chain joins TRBV9 to TRBJ2-1; 16 bases line up with TRBD2. Trimming removed 3 bases from V and 4 bases from J; junction bases left unmatched: 7. Germline V gives CDR1 SGDLS, CDR2 YYNGEE. The length of the CDR3 is 18 residues. CDR3 nucleotide sequence: TGTGCCAGCAGCGCGGGACTAGCGGGAGGGCCGGGGTACAATGAGCAGTTCTTC. Translated, it gives CASSAGLAGGPGYNEQFF. The full variable domain, its missing parts supplied by reference TRBV9 and TRBJ2-1, is DSGVTQTPKHLITATGQRVTLRCSPRSGDLSVYWYQQSLDQGLQFLIQYYNGEERAKGNILERFSAQQFPDLHSELNLSSLELGDSALYFCASSAGLAGGPGYNEQFFGPGTRLTVL.

V is TRBV7-7 and J is TRBJ2-5; D not resolved. From germline, CDR1 is SSHAT and CDR2 FNYEAQ (reference sequence). The ends were cut back, 4 bases at V and 1 base at J, with 7 bases in the middle. This CDR3 comprises 13 residues. Here the CDR3 DNA reads TGTGCCAGCAGCTCCCCCGGCCAAGAGACCCAGTACTTC. This sequence encodes CASSSPGQETQYF. The full variable domain, completed using reference TRBV7-7 and TRBJ2-5, is GAGVSQSPRYKVTKRGQDVTLRCDPISSHATLYWYQQALGQGPEFLTYFNYEAQPDKSGLPSDRFSAERPEGSISTLTIQRTEQRDSAMYRCASSSPGQETQYFGPGTRLLVL.

Here the CDR3 reads CAWSPSNVLTF. The CDR3 nucleotides read TGTGCCTGGAGCCCGTCCAACGTCCTGACTTTC. V usage is TRBV30 and J usage is TRBJ2-6; no firm D call. V lost 3 bases and J lost 8, with 5 bases in between. This CDR3 is built from 11 residues. Germline V gene sequence: CDR1 GTSNPN, CDR2 SVGIG (reference sequence).